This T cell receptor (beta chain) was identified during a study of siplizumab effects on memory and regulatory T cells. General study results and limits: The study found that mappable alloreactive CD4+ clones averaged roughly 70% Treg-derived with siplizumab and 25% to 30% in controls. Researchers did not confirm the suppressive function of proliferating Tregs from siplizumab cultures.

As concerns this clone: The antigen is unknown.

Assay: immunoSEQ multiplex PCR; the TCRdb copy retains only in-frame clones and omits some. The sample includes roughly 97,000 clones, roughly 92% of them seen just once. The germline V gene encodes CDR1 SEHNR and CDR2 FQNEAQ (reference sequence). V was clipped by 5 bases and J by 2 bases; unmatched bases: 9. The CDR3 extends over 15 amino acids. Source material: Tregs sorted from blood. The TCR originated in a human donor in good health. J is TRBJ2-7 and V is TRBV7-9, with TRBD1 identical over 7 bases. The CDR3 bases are TGTGCCAGCAGCCCCCGGACAGGCCAGACCTACGAGCAGTACTTC. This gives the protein CASSPRTGQTYEQYF.